One and the same sample provided the 32 T cell receptor beta chains below, sequenced in a study of T cell clones after liver transplantation. Sequenced by immunoSEQ multiplex PCR; TCRdb stores in-frame clones only, minus some. The repertoire consists of fewer than 25,000 clones, with under 95% occurring once and the leading ten covering 25%. The source material was CD8+ T cells from blood, sampled approximately 27 months after liver transplant. The receptors come from a human patient who received a liver transplant. The graft donor may account for some of the T cells.

The rearrangement links TRBV7-6 to TRBJ2-3; possible D gene TRBD1, 6 bases. The CDR3 extends over 16 amino acids. In germline, CDR1 is SGHVS, CDR2 FNYEAQ. The V gene lost 5 bases and the J gene lost 0 bases, with 15 bases spanning the gap. Here the CDR3 DNA reads TGTGCCAGCAGCGACAAGCCAGGACAGAGCACAGATACGCAGTATTTT. Protein sequence: CASSDKPGQSTDTQYF.

The chain couples TRBV27 to TRBJ2-4, with 7 bases lining up with TRBD1. The CDR3 covers 14 residues. The V gene end was trimmed by 5 bases and the J gene end by 5 bases; junction bases not matched to a gene: 6. CDR1 is MNHEY, CDR2 SMNVEV, per germline (reference sequence). In nucleotides, the CDR3 is TGTGCCAGCAGTCGACAGGGAACGCAAAACATTCAGTACTTC. Residues: CASSRQGTQNIQYF.

The chain recombines TRBV4-3 with TRBJ1-1; D call uncertain. The CDR3 spans 13 residues. Trimming took off 3 bases at V and 1 base at J, with 6 bases between the two ends. The germline gives CDR1 LGHNA, CDR2 YSLEER. CDR3 DNA: TGCGCCAGCAGCCATCACAGGAACACTGAAGCTTTCTTT. It codes for CASSHHRNTEAFF.

This rearrangement joins TRBV14 to TRBJ2-3; no clear D. Trimming stripped 1 base from V and 0 bases from J, with 8 bases between. Germline CDR1 SGHDN, CDR2 FVKESK. This CDR3 is 15 amino acids long. The CDR3 loop is CASSQGVASTDTQYF. CDR3 bases: TGTGCCAGCAGCCAAGGAGTAGCTAGCACAGATACGCAGTATTTT.

This chain links TRBV19 with TRBJ2-7; TRBD1 or TRBD2 may be the D gene (5 bases each). Trimming left V 1 base short and J 3 bases short, with 10 bases between. CDR3 size: 14 residues. Germline CDR1 LNHDA, CDR2 SQIVND (reference sequence). The CDR3 sequence: CASSIGGSVYEQYF. Written as DNA, the CDR3 is TGTGCCAGTAGTATAGGGGGGAGCGTCTACGAGCAGTACTTC. Together with reference TRBV19 and TRBJ2-7, the CDR3 gives the full variable domain: DGGITQSPKYLFRKEGQNVTLSCEQNLNHDAMYWYRQDPGQGLRLIYYSQIVNDFQKGDIAEGYSVSREKKESFPLTVTSAQKNPTAFYLCASSIGGSVYEQYFGPGTRLTVT.

This chain connects TRBV4-3 to TRBJ2-1, with 7 nucleotides matching TRBD1. Trimming removed 2 bases from V and 5 bases from J; junction bases left unmatched: 3. This CDR3 contains 14 residues. From germline, CDR1 is LGHNA and CDR2 YSLEER. The CDR3 DNA reads as TGCGCCAGCAGCCAATGGGACAGCGACAATGAGCAGTTCTTC. Translation: CASSQWDSDNEQFF.

The sample holds a few counts of this clone. The rearrangement joins TRBV4-2 to TRBJ1-5; the D is unclear. CDR3 length: 17 residues. The germline V gene encodes CDR1 LGHNA and CDR2 YNFKEQ. V was shortened by 0 bases and J by 2 bases, with 14 bases between the two germline ends. DNA for the CDR3: TGTGCCAGCAGCCAAGATTCAGGAACTTTGGGCAATCAGCCCCAGCATTTT. Translating gives CASSQDSGTLGNQPQHF.

This clone was observed a single time. J is TRBJ2-7 and V is TRBV27; 7 bases match TRBD2. The CDR3 has 14 amino acids. In germline, CDR1 is MNHEY, CDR2 SMNVEV (reference sequence). After removal of 8 bases from V and 7 bases from J, the junction contained 14 bases not matched to a gene. Here the CDR3 DNA reads TGTGCCAGCGGACGGAGCGGGATGGAGCTGGAGCAGTACTTC. It codes for CASGRSGMELEQYF.

This rearrangement joins TRBV25-1 to TRBJ1-5; D is unclear. The CDR3 has 14 residues. The ends were cut back, 6 bases at V and 0 bases at J, with 9 bases in the middle. The germline V gene encodes CDR1 MGHDK and CDR2 SYGVNS. CDR3 DNA: TGTGCCAGCAGGGGAACCTATAGCAATCAGCCCCAGCATTTT. Translated, it gives CASRGTYSNQPQHF.

This chain connects TRBV6-1 to TRBJ2-1, with 8 bases aligning to TRBD1. The germline V gene encodes CDR1 MNHNS and CDR2 SASEGT. Unmatched junction bases numbered 11, after V lost 4 bases and J lost 0 bases. The CDR3 is made up of 18 amino acids. The CDR3 protein is CASSVRQGILSSYNEQFF. Here the CDR3 DNA reads TGTGCCAGCAGTGTAAGACAGGGGATCCTCAGCTCCTACAATGAGCAGTTCTTC.

V is TRBV27 and J is TRBJ2-1; 11 bases are shared with TRBD2. The CDR3 extends over 16 amino acids. Germline V CDR1 and CDR2: MNHEY, SMNVEV (reference sequence). The trim removed 5 bases at V and 6 bases at J, leaving 9 bases unmatched. As DNA, the CDR3 is TGTGCCAGCAGTAAACCCGGGACTAGCGGTCTCAATGAGCAGTTCTTC. Encoded protein: CASSKPGTSGLNEQFF.

This chain uses TRBV7-8 with TRBJ1-1, with 7 bases fitting TRBD1. This CDR3 region has 16 residues. Germline assignment: CDR1 SGHVS and CDR2 FQNEAQ. J was trimmed by 5 bases and V by 5 bases; bases with no gene match: 14. The CDR3 sequence is CASSVDRSSGGTEAFF. CDR3 nucleotides: TGTGCCAGCAGCGTGGACAGGTCCTCAGGTGGGACTGAAGCTTTCTTT.

The chain combines TRBV9 with TRBJ1-1; D not resolved. This CDR3 has 14 residues. The germline gives CDR1 SGDLS, CDR2 YYNGEE. Trimming shortened V by 0 bases and J by 5 bases, and 11 bases separated the two germline ends. In DNA, the CDR3 is TGTGCCAGCAGCGTAGGAATTCTGTCGACTGAAGCTTTCTTT. It encodes CASSVGILSTEAFF.

The CDR3 DNA reads TGTGCCAGCAGCACCTCAGTTGCAACTAATGAAAAACTGTTTTTT. Its protein is CASSTSVATNEKLFF. This sequence joins TRBV28 and TRBJ1-4, with D uncertain. Germline V gene data show CDR1 as MDHEN and CDR2 as SYDVKM. This CDR3 comprises 15 residues. Trimming stripped 6 bases from V and 0 bases from J, with 11 bases between.

The chain combines TRBV10-3 with TRBJ2-1; 8 bases fit TRBD2. Trimming at V came to 5 bases and at J to 7 bases, leaving 10 bases not matched to a gene. Germline V gives CDR1 ENHRY, CDR2 SYGVKD. The CDR3 loop spans 15 amino acids. The CDR3 nucleotides read TGTGCCATCAGTTTCGAGCGGGAGAGACTTAATGAGCAGTTCTTC. Its protein is CAISFERERLNEQFF.

CDR3 bases: TGTGCCAGCAGCTCAGACCGAAGCTCCTACGAGCAGTACTTC. Translated: CASSSDRSSYEQYF. The chain links TRBV7-2 to TRBJ2-7; no definite D call. Looked up from germline, CDR1 is SGHTA and CDR2 is FQGNSA. The CDR3 spans 14 residues. V was shortened by 4 bases and J by 0 bases, with 10 bases between the two germline ends.

This chain connects TRBV11-3 to TRBJ1-2; possible D gene TRBD1, 6 bases. The V gene lost 1 base and the J gene lost 9 bases, with 15 bases spanning the gap. The CDR3 has 14 amino acids. In germline, CDR1 is SGHNT, CDR2 YENEEA. The CDR3 here is CASSLGTVEGRYTF. The CDR3 region has the DNA TGTGCCAGCAGCTTAGGGACAGTAGAAGGGCGCTACACCTTC. Together with reference TRBV11-3 and TRBJ1-2, the CDR3 gives the full variable domain: EAGVVQSPRYKIIEKKQPVAFWCNPISGHNTLYWYLQNLGQGPELLIRYENEEAVDDSQLPKDRFSAERLKGVDSTLKIQPAELGDSAVYLCASSLGTVEGRYTFGSGTRLTVV.

This rearrangement joins TRBV5-1 to TRBJ2-7, with D perhaps matching TRBD2 (6 bases). The CDR3 consists of 16 residues. Germline V gene lookup returns CDR1 SGHRS and CDR2 YFSETQ. Trimming removed 0 bases from V and 5 bases from J, with 18 bases in between. The CDR3 sequence: CASSLAGVPNIHEQYF. CDR3 nucleotide sequence: TGCGCCAGCAGCTTGGCGGGGGTTCCGAATATCCACGAGCAGTACTTC.

The chain combines TRBV15 with TRBJ2-7, with D unclear. CDR3 size: 13 residues. Trimming pared 5 bases from V and 1 base from J, leaving 9 bases between. Per the germline V gene, CDR1 is LNHNV and CDR2 is YYDKDF (reference sequence). CDR3 DNA sequence: TGTGCCACCAGCCCAGGACGTTCCTACGAGCAGTACTTC. This sequence encodes CATSPGRSYEQYF.

This chain uses TRBV15 with TRBJ1-4; 9 bases are a match to TRBD1. Germline V lookup: CDR1 LNHNV, CDR2 YYDKDF (reference sequence). V lost 5 bases to trimming and J lost 7 bases; unmatched junction nucleotides: 5. The CDR3 is 14 amino acids. CDR3 region: CATSGDRELEKLFF. Here the CDR3 DNA reads TGTGCCACCAGCGGGGACAGGGAGCTTGAAAAACTGTTTTTT.

The J gene is TRBJ2-3, the V gene TRBV27, with 9 nucleotides matching TRBD1. This CDR3 contains 16 residues. V dropped 4 bases and J dropped 0; count of bases not matched to a gene: 5. Germline V gives CDR1 MNHEY, CDR2 SMNVEV (reference sequence). CDR3 nucleotide sequence: TGTGCCAGCAGTTCACGGACAGGGGTGAGCACAGATACGCAGTATTTT. Translating gives CASSSRTGVSTDTQYF.

This rearrangement joins TRBV19 to TRBJ1-1, with no clear D. The CDR3 extends over 12 amino acids. Between the trimmed V and J ends, which lost 1 base and 1 base, there was a span of 1 base. Germline V gene sequence: CDR1 LNHDA, CDR2 SQIVND (reference sequence). Here the CDR3 reads CASSIGNTEAFF. CDR3 sequence (DNA): TGTGCCAGTAGTATAGGGAACACTGAAGCTTTCTTT.

Remarks on this clone: The identical CDR3 is also encoded by other nucleotide sequences in the sample. The rearrangement uses TRBV5-4 and TRBJ2-7; a weak D match, TRBD1 (5 bases). CDR1 SGHNT and CDR2 YYREEE come from the germline V gene (reference sequence). Trimming pared 0 bases from V and 6 bases from J, leaving 7 bases between. The CDR3 extends over 12 amino acids. CDR3 bases: TGTGCCAGCAGCTTGGGGGGCCCCGAGCAGTACTTC. Translation: CASSLGGPEQYF.

The V gene is TRBV19, the J gene TRBJ2-3; D is possibly TRBD2 (6 bases). The CDR3 totals 16 residues. The germline gives CDR1 LNHDA, CDR2 SQIVND (reference sequence). V lost 6 bases and J lost 0, with 16 bases in between. This CDR3 is CASSPRPGTSTDTQYF. The CDR3 coding sequence is TGTGCCAGTAGCCCCAGGCCGGGGACTAGCACAGATACGCAGTATTTT.

The V and J genes are TRBV10-1 and TRBJ2-1; 8 positions agree with TRBD2. J was trimmed by 5 bases and V by 3 bases; bases with no gene match: 9. The germline gives CDR1 WNHNN, CDR2 SYGVQD (reference sequence). The CDR3 runs 16 residues. This chain's CDR3 is CASSDAAGVSHNEQFF. The CDR3 bases are TGCGCCAGCAGTGATGCAGCGGGAGTTTCTCACAATGAGCAGTTCTTC.

The chain has TRBV7-6 and TRBJ2-7; no firm D call. V lost 4 bases and J 0 bases, leaving 10 bases between the germline ends. The CDR3 extends over 14 amino acids. Germline V CDR1 and CDR2: SGHVS, FNYEAQ. DNA for the CDR3: TGTGCCAGCAGCTATCGGCGGAACTCCTACGAGCAGTACTTC. Residues: CASSYRRNSYEQYF.

The chain carries TRBV6-5 and TRBJ2-2; no clear D gene. The CDR3 length is 13 residues. Germline V CDR1 and CDR2: MNHEY, SVGAGI. Trimming removed 0 bases at V and 6 bases at J, with 5 bases between. CDR3 in amino acids: CASSYSNSGELFF. The CDR3 DNA reads TGTGCCAGCAGTTACTCGAATTCCGGGGAGCTGTTTTTT.

The J gene is TRBJ2-1, the V gene TRBV30; 13 nucleotides match TRBD2. Looked up from germline, CDR1 is GTSNPN and CDR2 is SVGIG (reference sequence). The CDR3 runs to 17 residues. V shed 3 bases, J shed 5 bases, and the junction held 10 bases outside the gene matches. The chain's CDR3 is CAWRARLAGGWDNEQFF. In DNA form, the CDR3 reads TGTGCCTGGAGAGCAAGACTAGCGGGAGGTTGGGACAATGAGCAGTTCTTC.

The V and J genes are TRBV6-5 and TRBJ1-1; D gene uncertain. Germline lookup yields CDR1 MNHEY and CDR2 SVGAGI. The CDR3 length is 14 residues. V lost 8 bases to trimming and J lost 1 base, with 14 bases between them. Here the CDR3 reads CASGTGRTNTEAFF. CDR3 nucleotide sequence: TGTGCCAGCGGAACCGGACGGACGAACACTGAAGCTTTCTTT.

The chain is built from TRBV5-6 and TRBJ2-3, with 9 bases lining up with TRBD1. Trimming removed 4 bases from V and 2 bases from J; junction bases left unmatched: 14. This CDR3 region has 18 residues. Germline V gives CDR1 SGHDT, CDR2 YYEEEE. The CDR3 sequence: CASSPNPRQGEATDTQYF. CDR3 DNA sequence: TGTGCCAGCAGCCCAAACCCTAGACAGGGGGAGGCCACAGATACGCAGTATTTT.

This chain uses TRBV15 with TRBJ1-4; D gene ambiguous. V lost 0 bases, J lost 5 bases, and 16 bases lay in between. Germline V gene sequence: CDR1 LNHNV, CDR2 YYDKDF (reference sequence). The CDR3 sequence is 17 residues long. DNA for the CDR3: TGTGCCACCAGCAGAGATCATGGAAGAGGGTCAAATGAAAAACTGTTTTTT. Translated, it gives CATSRDHGRGSNEKLFF.

The chain combines TRBV4-1 with TRBJ2-3; no clear D gene. Germline V CDR1 and CDR2: MGHRA, YSYEKL. The CDR3 has 16 residues. Trimming removed 3 bases from V and 4 bases from J, with 17 bases in between. CDR3 nucleotide sequence: TGCGCCAGCAGCCATGTTTTTGGGGTTTTATCAGATACGCAGTATTTT. The encoded protein is CASSHVFGVLSDTQYF.